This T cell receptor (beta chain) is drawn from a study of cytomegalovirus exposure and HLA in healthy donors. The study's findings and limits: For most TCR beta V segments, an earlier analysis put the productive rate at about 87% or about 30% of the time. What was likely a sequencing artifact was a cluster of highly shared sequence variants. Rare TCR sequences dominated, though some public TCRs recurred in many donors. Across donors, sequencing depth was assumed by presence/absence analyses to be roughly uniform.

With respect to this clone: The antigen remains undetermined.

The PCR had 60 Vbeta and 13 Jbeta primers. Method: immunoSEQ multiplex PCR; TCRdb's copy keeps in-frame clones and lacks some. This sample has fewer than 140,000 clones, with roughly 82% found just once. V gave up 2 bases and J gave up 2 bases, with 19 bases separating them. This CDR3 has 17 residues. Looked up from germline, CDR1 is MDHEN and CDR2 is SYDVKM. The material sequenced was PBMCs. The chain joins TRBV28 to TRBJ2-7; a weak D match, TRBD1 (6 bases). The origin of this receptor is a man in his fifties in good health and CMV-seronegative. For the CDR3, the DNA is TGTGCCAGCAGTTTACCTCACACAGGGTTGGGGCCCTACGAGCAGTACTTC. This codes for CASSLPHTGLGPYEQYF.